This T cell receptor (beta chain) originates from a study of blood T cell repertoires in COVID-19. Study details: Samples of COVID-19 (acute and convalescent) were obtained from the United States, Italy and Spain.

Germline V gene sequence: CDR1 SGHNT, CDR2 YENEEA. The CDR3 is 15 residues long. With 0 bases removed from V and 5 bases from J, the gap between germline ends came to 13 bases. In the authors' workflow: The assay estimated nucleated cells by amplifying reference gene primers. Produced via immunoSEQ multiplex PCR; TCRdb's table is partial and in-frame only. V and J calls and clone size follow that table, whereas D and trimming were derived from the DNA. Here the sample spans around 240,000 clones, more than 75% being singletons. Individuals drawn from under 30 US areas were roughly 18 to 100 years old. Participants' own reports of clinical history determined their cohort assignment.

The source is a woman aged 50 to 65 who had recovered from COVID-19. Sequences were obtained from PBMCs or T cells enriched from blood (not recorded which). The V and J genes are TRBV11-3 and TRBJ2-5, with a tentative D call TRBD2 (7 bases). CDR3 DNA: TGTGCCAGCAGCTTAGAGTCGGGGGGCCACGAGACCCAGTACTTC. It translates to CASSLESGGHETQYF.